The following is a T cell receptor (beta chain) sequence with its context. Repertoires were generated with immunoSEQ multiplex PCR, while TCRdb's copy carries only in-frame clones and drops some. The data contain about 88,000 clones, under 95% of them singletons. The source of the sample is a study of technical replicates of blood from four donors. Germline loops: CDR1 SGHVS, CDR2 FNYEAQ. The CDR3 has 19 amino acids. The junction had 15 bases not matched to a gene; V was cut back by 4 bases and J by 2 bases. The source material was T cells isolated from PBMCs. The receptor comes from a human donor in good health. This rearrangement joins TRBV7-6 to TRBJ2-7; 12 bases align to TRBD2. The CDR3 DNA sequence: TGTGCCAGCAGCTCAAGAGTTCCGGGACTAGCGGGCGCCGCCTACGAGCAGTACTTC. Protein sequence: CASSSRVPGLAGAAYEQYF.